This passage covers 20 T cell receptor beta chains from one sample sequenced in a study of T cells in Graves' hyperthyroidism and ophthalmopathy. Authors of the study amplified TCR beta CDR3 regions from RNA transcripts. The TCR CDR3 was amplified in a first-round RT-PCR using the HTBI primer set. MiXCR, applied by TCRdb to the multiplex PCR reads, yields one record per CDR3 protein. Found here are some 510,000 distinct CDR3 sequences, roughly 20% of them singletons; the top ten hold about 30%. The sample consisted of blood. The receptors here all came from a man younger than 30 with Graves' hyperthyroidism.

This clonotype was counted many times. The rearrangement uses TRBV28 and TRBJ1-1; TRBD1 is a possible D gene (5 bases). Germline CDR1 and CDR2: MDHEN and SYDVKM. The CDR3 contains 15 residues. The V end was cut by 5 bases, the J end by 1 base, with 14 bases between. CDR3 DNA: TGTGCCAGCAGTGTCCCCGGGACTGCGAACACTGAAGCTTTCTTT. Protein sequence: CASSVPGTANTEAFF.

V is TRBV6-1 and J is TRBJ1-2; tentatively, D is TRBD1 (6 bases). Germline V CDR1 and CDR2: MNHNS, SASEGT. The CDR3 runs to 15 residues. V gave up 6 bases and J gave up 4 bases, with 18 bases separating them. The CDR3 reads CASRTNRENGYGYTF. CDR3 nucleotides: TGTGCCAGCAGAACCAACAGGGAGAACGGCTATGGCTACACCTTC.

This chain uses TRBV28 with TRBJ2-7, with 13 bases identical to TRBD2. The CDR3 is made up of 16 amino acids. CDR1 MDHEN and CDR2 SYDVKM come from the germline V gene. J was trimmed by 5 bases and V by 6 bases; bases with no gene match: 10. CDR3 sequence: CASSETSGRAIDEQYF. The CDR3 DNA follows: TGTGCCAGCAGCGAAACTAGCGGGAGGGCCATCGACGAGCAGTACTTC.

The V and J genes are TRBV18 and TRBJ2-7; either TRBD1 or TRBD2 may supply D (6 bases each). The CDR3 totals 14 residues. Trimming pared 4 bases from V and 1 base from J, leaving 11 bases between. CDR1 KGHSH and CDR2 LQKENI come from the germline V gene. CDR3 sequence reads: CASSRGDTSYEQYF. The DNA for the CDR3 is TGTGCCAGCTCACGGGGGGACACTTCCTACGAGCAGTACTTC.

Only a few counts were recorded for this clonotype. The gene calls are TRBV11-3 and TRBJ2-5, with 12 bases lining up with TRBD2. The CDR3 covers 16 residues. V lost 4 bases and J lost 5; bases outside the gene matches: 8. CDR1 and CDR2 (germline): SGHNT, YENEEA. CDR3 in amino acids: CASSSSSGGAYETQYF. The CDR3 coding sequence is TGTGCCAGCAGCTCTTCTAGCGGGGGGGCCTATGAGACCCAGTACTTC.

The chain uses TRBV18 and TRBJ1-5, with D tentatively TRBD1 (5 bases). CDR1 and CDR2 (germline): KGHSH, LQKENI. V lost 6 bases to trimming and J lost 2 bases, with 8 bases between them. The CDR3 consists of 13 residues. The CDR3 spells CASSGDGNQPQHF. The CDR3, as DNA: TGTGCCAGCTCCGGGGACGGCAATCAGCCCCAGCATTTT. The whole variable domain, filled in from reference TRBV18 and TRBJ1-5, reads NAGVMQNPRHLVRRRGQEARLRCSPMKGHSHVYWYRQLPEEGLKFMVYLQKENIIDESGMPKERFSAEFPKEGPSILRIQQVVRGDSAAYFCASSGDGNQPQHFGDGTRLSIL.

The sample holds many counts of this clonotype. The rearrangement links TRBV2 to TRBJ1-1, with D uncertain. V was cut by 7 bases and J by 8 bases, with 20 bases left in between. The CDR3 covers 14 residues. From germline, CDR1 is SNHLY and CDR2 FYNNEI. Here the CDR3 reads CASTPNVAVEEAFF. The CDR3 DNA follows: TGTGCCAGCACCCCAAATGTGGCGGTGGAGGAAGCTTTCTTT. Using reference TRBV2 and TRBJ1-1 for the parts outside the CDR3, the full variable domain is EPEVTQTPSHQVTQMGQEVILRCVPISNHLYFYWYRQILGQKVEFLVSFYNNEISEKSEIFDDQFSVERPDGSNFTLKIRSTKLEDSAMYFCASTPNVAVEEAFFGQGTRLTVV.

The table lists this clonotype with many counts. The genes are TRBV5-1 and TRBJ1-1; D is unclear. Trimming pared 0 bases from V and 1 base from J, leaving 10 bases between. CDR1 SGHRS and CDR2 YFSETQ come from the germline V gene. The CDR3 has 15 residues. The CDR3 region is CASSLGVPQNTEAFF. The CDR3 DNA is TGCGCCAGCAGCTTGGGGGTTCCCCAGAACACTGAAGCTTTCTTT.

This clonotype was observed many times. The chain joins TRBV12-3 or TRBV12-4 to TRBJ1-2, with D perhaps matching TRBD1 (6 bases). The CDR3 contains 11 residues. CDR3 DNA: TGTGTCCCTGGCAGGGGAGGTGGCTACACCTTC. Protein product: CVPGRGGGYTF.

This clonotype was seen repeatedly, ten times or more. The gene calls are TRBV27 and TRBJ1-1; D gene ambiguous. The CDR3 extends over 14 amino acids. Trimming shortened V by 7 bases and J by 2 bases, and 14 bases separated the two germline ends. Germline V gene data show CDR1 as MNHEY and CDR2 as SMNVEV (reference sequence). The CDR3, as DNA: TGTGCCAGCATCCCCGGAGGACTCAACACTGAAGCTTTCTTT. It yields the protein CASIPGGLNTEAFF.

The rearrangement links TRBV19 to TRBJ2-5, with a tentative D call TRBD2 (6 bases). Germline values: CDR1 LNHDA, CDR2 SQIVND (reference sequence). Trimming cost V 0 bases and J 10 bases, with 9 bases left between them. This CDR3 has 12 residues. The CDR3 DNA sequence: TGTGCCAGTAGTATAGATAAGGGAGGCCAGTACTTC. It specifies CASSIDKGGQYF.

This clonotype was counted between two and nine times. This rearrangement joins TRBV18 to TRBJ1-1, with 8 bases identical to TRBD1. Germline V gene data show CDR1 as KGHSH and CDR2 as LQKENI. The CDR3 runs 15 residues. V lost 0 bases to trimming and J lost 4 bases; unmatched junction nucleotides: 4. CDR3: CASSPPSQGGTEAFF. The DNA for the CDR3 is TGTGCCAGCTCACCACCGTCACAGGGGGGCACTGAAGCTTTCTTT.

The genes are TRBV12-3 or TRBV12-4 and TRBJ1-2; TRBD1 is a possible D gene (6 bases). This CDR3 region has 13 residues. The V end was cut by 4 bases, the J end by 8 bases, with 14 bases between. This chain's CDR3 is CASSSHRVLGYTF. DNA for the CDR3: TGTGCCAGCAGTTCCCACAGGGTCTTGGGCTACACCTTC.

This clonotype occurred a few times. The genes are TRBV7-3 and TRBJ2-7; 7 positions agree with TRBD2. CDR1 SGHTA and CDR2 FQGTGA come from the germline V gene. The CDR3 extends over 13 amino acids. The V segment lost 3 bases and the J segment 6 bases; nucleotides outside the gene matches: 5. For the CDR3, the DNA is TGTGCCAGCAGCTTTACCGGGGGGAGCGAGCAGTACTTC. This codes for CASSFTGGSEQYF.

This clonotype was counted ten times or more. This chain connects TRBV11-3 to TRBJ2-5, with 10 bases that match TRBD2. This CDR3 is built from 12 residues. Germline V CDR1 and CDR2: SGHNT, YENEEA. Here the CDR3 DNA reads TGTGCTAGCGGGGGGATGTTGGAGACCCAGTACTTC. Its protein product is CASGGMLETQYF.

The rearrangement uses TRBV6-1 and TRBJ1-1, with 9 bases that match TRBD1. Germline CDR1 reads MNHNS; CDR2 reads SASEGT. There are 13 residues in the CDR3. Trimming cost V 6 bases and J 7 bases; bases outside gene matches: 6. The CDR3 DNA reads TGTGCCAGCAGCCGGACAGGGGCTCTTGAAGCTTTCTTT. Translation: CASSRTGALEAFF.

A remark on this clonotype: The CDR3 does not close with the conserved phenylalanine or tryptophan, likely indicating a read error. The rearrangement joins TRBV18 to TRBJ1-5; D is ambiguous. Trimming pared 4 bases from V and 4 bases from J, leaving 5 bases between. This CDR3 comprises 12 residues. Germline values: CDR1 KGHSH, CDR2 LQKENI. CDR3 region: CASSQTNQPQHS. Written as DNA, the CDR3 is TGTGCCAGCTCACAGACTAATCAGCCCCAGCATTCT.

This clonotype showed up many times. DNA of the CDR3: TGTGCCAGCAGCGGACAGGGGACGGACACTGAAGCTTTCTTT. This encodes CASSGQGTDTEAFF. The chain has TRBV9 and TRBJ1-1, with 8 bases lining up with TRBD1. J was trimmed by 3 bases and V by 3 bases; bases with no gene match: 4. Germline V lookup: CDR1 SGDLS, CDR2 YYNGEE. The length of the CDR3 is 14 residues.

This clonotype was observed at least ten times. J is TRBJ1-2 and V is TRBV7-8; 9 positions match TRBD1. Germline V gene lookup returns CDR1 SGHVS and CDR2 FQNEAQ. The CDR3 runs 14 residues. The J segment lost 6 bases and the V segment lost 4 bases, leaving 6 bases of the junction unmatched. CDR3: CASSYIRDRDGYTF. In DNA, the CDR3 is TGTGCCAGCAGCTATATCCGGGACAGGGATGGCTACACCTTC.

This sequence joins TRBV20-1 and TRBJ1-1; the D gene is possibly TRBD1 (6 bases). Per the germline V gene, CDR1 is DFQATT and CDR2 is SNEGSKA (reference sequence). The CDR3 extends over 13 amino acids. Trimming stripped 5 bases from V and 4 bases from J, with 14 bases between. In DNA, the CDR3 is TGCAGTGCTCAGGACAGTTCGGTCACTGAAGCTTTCTTT. It codes for CSAQDSSVTEAFF.